Reported below is one T cell receptor beta chain. The antigen is not known. TCRdb ran MiXCR on the 5' RACE reads and lists one entry per CDR3 protein. In the table there are some 900,000 distinct CDR3 sequences, 9% to 15% of which are singletons. This sample is drawn from a study of identical twins. Overall study findings and caveats: Insertions were reduced in abundant cord blood beta clonotypes but not in memory repertoires.

Germline CDR1 DFQATT, CDR2 SNEGSKA (reference sequence). The CDR3 consists of 13 residues. Trimming removed 7 bases from V and 3 bases from J, with 13 bases in between. This same sample was also part of a study on yellow fever vaccine responses in identical twins.

The specimen was PBMCs. The rearrangement joins TRBV20-1 to TRBJ2-4, with D possibly TRBD1 on 6 matching bases. The origin of this receptor is a woman in her late teens or twenties in good health. This chain's CDR3 is CSGGRQDKNIQYF. CDR3 coding DNA: TGCAGTGGAGGGAGACAGGACAAAAACATTCAGTACTTC.